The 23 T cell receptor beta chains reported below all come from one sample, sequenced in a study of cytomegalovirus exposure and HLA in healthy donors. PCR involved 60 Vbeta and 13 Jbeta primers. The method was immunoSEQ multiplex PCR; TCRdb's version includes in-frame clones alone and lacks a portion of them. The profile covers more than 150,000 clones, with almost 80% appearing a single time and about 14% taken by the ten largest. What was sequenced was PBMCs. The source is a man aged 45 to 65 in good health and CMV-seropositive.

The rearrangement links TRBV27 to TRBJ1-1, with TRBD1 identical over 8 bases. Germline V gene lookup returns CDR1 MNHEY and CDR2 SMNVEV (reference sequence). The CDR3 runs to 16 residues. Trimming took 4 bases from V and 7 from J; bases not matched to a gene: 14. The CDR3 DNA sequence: TGTGCCAGCAGTTCAGCCGGGACAGGAGTTCTGAGTGAAGCTTTCTTT. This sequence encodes CASSSAGTGVLSEAFF.

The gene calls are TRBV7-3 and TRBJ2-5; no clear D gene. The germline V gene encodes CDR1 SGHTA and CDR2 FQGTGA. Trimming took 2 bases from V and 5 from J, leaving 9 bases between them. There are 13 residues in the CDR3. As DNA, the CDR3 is TGTGCCAGCAGCTTATATTCCGGGGAGACCCAGTACTTC. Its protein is CASSLYSGETQYF.

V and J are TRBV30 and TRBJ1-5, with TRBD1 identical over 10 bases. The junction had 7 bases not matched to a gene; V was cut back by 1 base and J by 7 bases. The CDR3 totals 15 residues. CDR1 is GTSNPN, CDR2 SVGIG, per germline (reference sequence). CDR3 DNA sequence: TGTGCCTGGAGTGCGGGACAGGGGTTTAACCAGCCCCAGCATTTT. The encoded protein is CAWSAGQGFNQPQHF.

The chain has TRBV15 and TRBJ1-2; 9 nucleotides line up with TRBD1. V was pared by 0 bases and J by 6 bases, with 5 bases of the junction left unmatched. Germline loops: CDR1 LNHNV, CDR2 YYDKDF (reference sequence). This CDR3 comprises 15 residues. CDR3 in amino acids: CATSRDLGTGNGYTF. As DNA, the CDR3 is TGTGCCACCAGCAGAGATCTTGGGACAGGGAATGGCTACACCTTC.

CDR3 in DNA: TGTGCCAGTAGTATCCTACAGGTAGGGGGTACGCAGTATTTT. Its translation: CASSILQVGGTQYF. The chain couples TRBV19 to TRBJ2-3, with a possible D match to TRBD1 (6 bases). Germline V gives CDR1 LNHDA, CDR2 SQIVND (reference sequence). Trimming took 3 bases from V and 8 from J, leaving 15 bases between them. This CDR3 has 14 residues. The entire variable domain, with the rest obtained from reference TRBV19 and TRBJ2-3, is as follows: DGGITQSPKYLFRKEGQNVTLSCEQNLNHDAMYWYRQDPGQGLRLIYYSQIVNDFQKGDIAEGYSVSREKKESFPLTVTSAQKNPTAFYLCASSILQVGGTQYFGPGTRLTVL.

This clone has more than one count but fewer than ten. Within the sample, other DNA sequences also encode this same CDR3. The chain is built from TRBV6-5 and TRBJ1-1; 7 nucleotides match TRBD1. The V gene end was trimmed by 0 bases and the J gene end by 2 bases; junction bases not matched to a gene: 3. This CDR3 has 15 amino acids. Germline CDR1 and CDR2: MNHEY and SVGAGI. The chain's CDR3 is CASSYSRQGNTEAFF. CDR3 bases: TGTGCCAGCAGTTACTCGAGACAGGGAAACACTGAAGCTTTCTTT.

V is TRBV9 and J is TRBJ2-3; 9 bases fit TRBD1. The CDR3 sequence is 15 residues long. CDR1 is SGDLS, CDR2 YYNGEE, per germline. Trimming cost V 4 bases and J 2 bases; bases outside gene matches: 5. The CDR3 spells CASSRTGELTDTQYF. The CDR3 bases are TGTGCCAGCAGCCGGACAGGGGAACTCACAGATACGCAGTATTTT.

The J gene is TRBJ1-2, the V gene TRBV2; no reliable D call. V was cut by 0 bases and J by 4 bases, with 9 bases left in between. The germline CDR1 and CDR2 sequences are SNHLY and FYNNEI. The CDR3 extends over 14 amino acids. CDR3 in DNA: TGTGCCAGCAGTGAAGCCCAGACACTCTATGGCTACACCTTC. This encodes CASSEAQTLYGYTF.

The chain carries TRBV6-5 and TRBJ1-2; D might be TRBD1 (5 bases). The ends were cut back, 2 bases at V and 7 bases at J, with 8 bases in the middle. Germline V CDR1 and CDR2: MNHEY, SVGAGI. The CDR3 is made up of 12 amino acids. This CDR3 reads CASSYMGGGYTF. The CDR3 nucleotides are TGTGCCAGCAGTTACATGGGGGGTGGCTACACCTTC.

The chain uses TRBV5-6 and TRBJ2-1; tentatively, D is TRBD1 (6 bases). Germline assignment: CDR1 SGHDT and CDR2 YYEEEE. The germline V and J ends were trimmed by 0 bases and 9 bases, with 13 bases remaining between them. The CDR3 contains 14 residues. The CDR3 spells CASSLGTGLTEQFF. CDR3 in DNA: TGTGCCAGCAGCTTGGGTACAGGGCTAACTGAGCAGTTCTTC.

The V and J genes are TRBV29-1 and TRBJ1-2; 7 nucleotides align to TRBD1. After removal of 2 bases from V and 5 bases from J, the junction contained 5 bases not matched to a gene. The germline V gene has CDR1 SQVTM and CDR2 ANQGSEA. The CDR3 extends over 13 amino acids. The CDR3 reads CSVERGQGYGYTF. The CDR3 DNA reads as TGCAGCGTTGAAAGGGGGCAGGGGTATGGCTACACCTTC.

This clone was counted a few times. The CDR3 loop reads CASSERLAGSQETQYF. The CDR3 DNA follows: TGTGCCAGCAGTGAACGACTAGCGGGGTCTCAAGAGACCCAGTACTTC. This chain joins TRBV25-1 and TRBJ2-5; TRBD2 agrees at 11 bases. CDR3 length: 16 residues. Per the germline V gene, CDR1 is MGHDK and CDR2 is SYGVNS. The V gene end was trimmed by 2 bases and the J gene end by 2 bases; junction bases not matched to a gene: 4.

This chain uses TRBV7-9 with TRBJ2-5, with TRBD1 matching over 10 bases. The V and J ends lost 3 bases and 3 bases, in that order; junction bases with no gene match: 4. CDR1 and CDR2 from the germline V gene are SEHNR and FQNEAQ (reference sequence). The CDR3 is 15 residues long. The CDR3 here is CASSFWTGGEETQYF. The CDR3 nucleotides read TGTGCCAGCAGCTTTTGGACAGGGGGTGAAGAGACCCAGTACTTC. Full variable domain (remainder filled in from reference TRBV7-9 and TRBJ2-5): DTGVSQNPRHKITKRGQNVTFRCDPISEHNRLYWYRQTLGQGPEFLTYFQNEAQLEKSRLLSDRFSAERPKGSFSTLEIQRTEQGDSAMYLCASSFWTGGEETQYFGPGTRLLVL.

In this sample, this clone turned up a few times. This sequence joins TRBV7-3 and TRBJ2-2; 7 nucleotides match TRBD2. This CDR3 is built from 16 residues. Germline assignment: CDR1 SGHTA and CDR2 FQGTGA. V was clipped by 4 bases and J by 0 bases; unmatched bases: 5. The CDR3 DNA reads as TGTGCCAGCAGCTCCACCGGGACTACGAACACCGGGGAGCTGTTTTTT. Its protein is CASSSTGTTNTGELFF. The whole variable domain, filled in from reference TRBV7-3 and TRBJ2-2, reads GAGVSQTPSNKVTEKGKYVELRCDPISGHTALYWYRQSLGQGPEFLIYFQGTGAADDSGLPNDRFFAVRPEGSVSTLKIQRTERGDSAVYLCASSSTGTTNTGELFFGEGSRLTVL.

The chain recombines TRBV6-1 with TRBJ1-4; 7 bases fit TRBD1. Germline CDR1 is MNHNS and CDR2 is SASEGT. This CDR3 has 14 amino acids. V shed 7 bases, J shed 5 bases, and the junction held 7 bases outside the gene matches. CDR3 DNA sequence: TGTGCCAGCACCCCGGGGACAGAGAATGAAAAACTGTTTTTT. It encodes CASTPGTENEKLFF.

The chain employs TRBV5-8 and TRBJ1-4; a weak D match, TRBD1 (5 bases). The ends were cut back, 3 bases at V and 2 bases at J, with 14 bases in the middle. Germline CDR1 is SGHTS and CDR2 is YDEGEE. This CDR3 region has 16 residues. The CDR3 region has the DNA TGTGCCAGCAGCTGGGGGACTCGCGGTACTAATGAAAAACTGTTTTTT. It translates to CASSWGTRGTNEKLFF.

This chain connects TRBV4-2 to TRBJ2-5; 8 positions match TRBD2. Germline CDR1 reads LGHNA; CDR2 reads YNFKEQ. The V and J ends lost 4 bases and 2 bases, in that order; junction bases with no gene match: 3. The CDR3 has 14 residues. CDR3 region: CASSRTGGQETQYF. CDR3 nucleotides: TGTGCCAGCAGCCGAACGGGGGGGCAAGAGACCCAGTACTTC.

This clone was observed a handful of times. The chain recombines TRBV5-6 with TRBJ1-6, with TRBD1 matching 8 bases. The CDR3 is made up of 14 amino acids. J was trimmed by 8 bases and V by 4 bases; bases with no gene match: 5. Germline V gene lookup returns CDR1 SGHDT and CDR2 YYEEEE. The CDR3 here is CASSPWDRHSPLHF. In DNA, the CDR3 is TGTGCCAGCAGCCCCTGGGACAGGCATTCACCCCTCCACTTT.

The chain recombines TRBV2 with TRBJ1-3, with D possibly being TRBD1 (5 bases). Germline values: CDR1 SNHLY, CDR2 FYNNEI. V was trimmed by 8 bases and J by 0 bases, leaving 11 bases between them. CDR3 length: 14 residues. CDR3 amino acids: CASFFGGSGNTIYF. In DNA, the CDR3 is TGTGCCAGCTTTTTCGGGGGCTCTGGAAACACCATATATTTT.

The CDR3 nucleotides are TGTGCCAGCAGCTTGGGGCCGAACTACGAGCAGTACGTC. Translated, it gives CASSLGPNYEQYV. The chain combines TRBV5-6 with TRBJ2-7; D is uncertain. The CDR3 is 13 amino acids. Germline CDR1 and CDR2: SGHDT and YYEEEE. Trimming removed 0 bases at V and 3 bases at J, with 7 bases between.

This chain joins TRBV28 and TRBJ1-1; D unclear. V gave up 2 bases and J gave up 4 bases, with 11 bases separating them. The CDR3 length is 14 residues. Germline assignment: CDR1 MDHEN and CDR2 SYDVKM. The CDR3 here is CASSLPAGGTEAFF. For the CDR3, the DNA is TGTGCCAGCAGTTTACCCGCCGGAGGCACTGAAGCTTTCTTT.

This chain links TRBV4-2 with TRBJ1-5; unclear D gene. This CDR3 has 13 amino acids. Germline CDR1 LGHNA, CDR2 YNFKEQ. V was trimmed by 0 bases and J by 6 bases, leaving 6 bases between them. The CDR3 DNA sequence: TGTGCCAGCAGCCAAGACGGGGTTCAGCCCCAGCATTTT. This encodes CASSQDGVQPQHF.

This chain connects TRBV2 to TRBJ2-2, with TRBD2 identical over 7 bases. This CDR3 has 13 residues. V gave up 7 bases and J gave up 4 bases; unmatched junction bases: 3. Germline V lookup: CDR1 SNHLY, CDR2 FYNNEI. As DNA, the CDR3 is TGTGCCAGCACCGGGGGGAGCACCGGGGAGCTGTTTTTT. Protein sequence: CASTGGSTGELFF.